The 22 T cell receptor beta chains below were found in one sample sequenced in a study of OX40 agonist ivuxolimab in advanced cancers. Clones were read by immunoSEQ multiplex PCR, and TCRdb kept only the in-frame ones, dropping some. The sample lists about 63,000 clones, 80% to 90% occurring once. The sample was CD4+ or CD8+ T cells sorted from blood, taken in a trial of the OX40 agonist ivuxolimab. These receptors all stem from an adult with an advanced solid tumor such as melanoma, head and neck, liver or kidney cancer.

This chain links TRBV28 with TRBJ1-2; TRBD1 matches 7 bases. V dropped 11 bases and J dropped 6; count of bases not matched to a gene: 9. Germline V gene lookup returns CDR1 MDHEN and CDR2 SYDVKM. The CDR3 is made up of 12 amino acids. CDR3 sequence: CAGSQGWDGYTF. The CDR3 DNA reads TGTGCCGGGTCACAGGGGTGGGATGGCTACACCTTC.

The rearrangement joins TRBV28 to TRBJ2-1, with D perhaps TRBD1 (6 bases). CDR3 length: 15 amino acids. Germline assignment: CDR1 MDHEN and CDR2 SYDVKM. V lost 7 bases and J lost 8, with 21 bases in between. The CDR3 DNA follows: TGTGCCAGCAATACTCAGGGGAGCGGACTCCATGAGCAGTTCTTC. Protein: CASNTQGSGLHEQFF.

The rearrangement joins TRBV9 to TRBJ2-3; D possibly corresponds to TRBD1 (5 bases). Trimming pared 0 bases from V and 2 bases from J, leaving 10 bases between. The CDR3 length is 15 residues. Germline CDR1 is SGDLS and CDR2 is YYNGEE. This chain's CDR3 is CASSVVGVYTDTQYF. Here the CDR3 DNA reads TGTGCCAGCAGCGTAGTAGGGGTATACACAGATACGCAGTATTTT.

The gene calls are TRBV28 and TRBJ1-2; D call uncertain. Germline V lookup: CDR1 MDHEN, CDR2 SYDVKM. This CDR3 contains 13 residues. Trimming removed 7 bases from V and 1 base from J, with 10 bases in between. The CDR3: CASTVGVNYGYTF. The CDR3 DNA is TGTGCCAGCACCGTGGGCGTTAACTATGGCTACACCTTC.

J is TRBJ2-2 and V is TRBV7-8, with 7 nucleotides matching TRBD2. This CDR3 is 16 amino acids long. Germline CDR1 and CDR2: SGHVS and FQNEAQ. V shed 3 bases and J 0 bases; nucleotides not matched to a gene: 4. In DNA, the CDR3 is TGTGCCAGCAGCTTGTGGGGGGGGGCGAACACCGGGGAGCTGTTTTTT. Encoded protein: CASSLWGGANTGELFF.

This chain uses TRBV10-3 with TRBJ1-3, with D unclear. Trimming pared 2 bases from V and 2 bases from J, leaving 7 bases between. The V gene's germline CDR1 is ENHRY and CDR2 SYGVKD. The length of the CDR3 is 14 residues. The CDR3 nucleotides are TGTGCCATCAGTGAGGAGAGTGCTGGAAACACCATATATTTT. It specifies CAISEESAGNTIYF.

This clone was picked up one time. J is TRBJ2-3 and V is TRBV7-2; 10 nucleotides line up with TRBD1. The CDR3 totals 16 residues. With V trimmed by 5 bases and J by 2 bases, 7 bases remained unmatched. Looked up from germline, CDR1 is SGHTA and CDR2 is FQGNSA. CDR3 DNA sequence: TGTGCCAGCAGCGCGGACAGGGGGGGTGTCACAGATACGCAGTATTTT. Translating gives CASSADRGGVTDTQYF.

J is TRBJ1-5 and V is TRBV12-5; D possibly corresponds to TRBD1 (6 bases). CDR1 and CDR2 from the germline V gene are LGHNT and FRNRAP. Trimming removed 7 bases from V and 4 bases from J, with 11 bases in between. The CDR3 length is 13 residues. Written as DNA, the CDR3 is TGTGCTAGTGCCTTGACAGGAAATCAGCCCCAGCATTTT. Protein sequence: CASALTGNQPQHF.

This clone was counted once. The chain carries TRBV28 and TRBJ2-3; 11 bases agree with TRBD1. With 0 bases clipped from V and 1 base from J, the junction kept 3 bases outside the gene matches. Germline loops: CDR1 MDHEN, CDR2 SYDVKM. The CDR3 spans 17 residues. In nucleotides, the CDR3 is TGTGCCAGCAGTTTATGGGGGGACAGGGGGGGCACAGATACGCAGTATTTT. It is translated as CASSLWGDRGGTDTQYF.

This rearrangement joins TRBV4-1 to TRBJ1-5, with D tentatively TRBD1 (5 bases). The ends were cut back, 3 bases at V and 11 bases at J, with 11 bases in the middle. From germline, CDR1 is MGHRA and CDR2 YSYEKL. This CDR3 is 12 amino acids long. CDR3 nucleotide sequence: TGCGCCAGCAGCCAGGGGGGAGGGGCCCAGCATTTT. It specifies CASSQGGGAQHF.

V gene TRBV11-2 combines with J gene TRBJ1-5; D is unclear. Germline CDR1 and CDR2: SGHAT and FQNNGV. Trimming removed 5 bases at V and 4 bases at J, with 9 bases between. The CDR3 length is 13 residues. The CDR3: CASSPMTNQPQHF. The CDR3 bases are TGTGCCAGCAGCCCGATGACGAATCAGCCCCAGCATTTT.

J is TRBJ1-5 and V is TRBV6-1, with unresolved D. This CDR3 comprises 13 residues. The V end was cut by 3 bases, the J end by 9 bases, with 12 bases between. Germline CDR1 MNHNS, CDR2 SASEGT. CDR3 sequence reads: CASSEPREGPQHF. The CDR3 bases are TGTGCCAGCAGTGAGCCGAGAGAGGGGCCCCAGCATTTT.

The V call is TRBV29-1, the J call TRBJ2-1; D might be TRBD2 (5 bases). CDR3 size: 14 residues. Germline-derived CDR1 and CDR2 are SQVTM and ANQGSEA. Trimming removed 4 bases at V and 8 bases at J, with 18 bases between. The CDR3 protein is CSVVSPSEGDEQFF. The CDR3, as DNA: TGCAGCGTTGTTAGTCCAAGCGAGGGCGATGAGCAGTTCTTC.

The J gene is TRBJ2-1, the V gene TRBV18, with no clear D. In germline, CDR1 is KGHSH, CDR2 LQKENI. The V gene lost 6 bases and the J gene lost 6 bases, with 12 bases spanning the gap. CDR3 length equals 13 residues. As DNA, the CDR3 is TGTGCCAGCTCCTACAGTGGTTTCAATGAGCAGTTCTTC. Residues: CASSYSGFNEQFF.

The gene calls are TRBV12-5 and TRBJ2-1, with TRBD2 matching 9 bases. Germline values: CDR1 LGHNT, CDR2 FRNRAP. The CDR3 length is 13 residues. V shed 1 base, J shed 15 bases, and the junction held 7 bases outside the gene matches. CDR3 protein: CASGLELAGSLFF. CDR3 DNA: TGTGCTAGTGGTTTGGAGCTAGCGGGATCTCTGTTCTTC.

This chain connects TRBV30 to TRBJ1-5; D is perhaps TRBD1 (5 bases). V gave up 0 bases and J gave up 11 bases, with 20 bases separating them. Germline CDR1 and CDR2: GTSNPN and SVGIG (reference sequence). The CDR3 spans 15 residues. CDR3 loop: CAWSVARDFLMAQHF. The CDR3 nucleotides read TGTGCCTGGAGTGTTGCCCGGGACTTTCTCATGGCCCAGCATTTT.

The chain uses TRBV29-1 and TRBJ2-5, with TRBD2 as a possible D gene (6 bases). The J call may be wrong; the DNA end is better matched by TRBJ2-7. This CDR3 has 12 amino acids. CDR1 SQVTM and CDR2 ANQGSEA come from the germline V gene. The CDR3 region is CSVEDSGYEQYF. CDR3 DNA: TGCAGCGTTGAAGATAGCGGCTACGAGCAGTACTTC.

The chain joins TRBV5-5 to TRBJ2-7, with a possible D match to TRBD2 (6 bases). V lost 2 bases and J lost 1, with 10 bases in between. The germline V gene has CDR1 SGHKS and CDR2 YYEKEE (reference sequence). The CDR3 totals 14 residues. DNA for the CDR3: TGTGCCAGCAGCTTCGGTGGGGGGTCCTACGAGCAGTACTTC. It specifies CASSFGGGSYEQYF.

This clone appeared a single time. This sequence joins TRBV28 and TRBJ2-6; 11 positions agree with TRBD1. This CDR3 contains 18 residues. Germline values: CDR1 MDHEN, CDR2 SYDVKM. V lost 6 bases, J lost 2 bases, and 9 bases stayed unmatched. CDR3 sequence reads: CASSSPGTGGTGANVLTF. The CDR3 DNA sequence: TGTGCCAGCAGCTCACCCGGGACAGGGGGGACTGGGGCCAACGTCCTGACTTTC.

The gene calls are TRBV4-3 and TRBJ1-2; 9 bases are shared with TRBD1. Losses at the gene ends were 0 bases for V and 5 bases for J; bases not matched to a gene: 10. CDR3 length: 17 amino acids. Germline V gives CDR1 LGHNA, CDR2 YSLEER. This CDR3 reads CASSQDLAGTGTYGYTF. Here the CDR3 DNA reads TGCGCCAGCAGCCAAGATCTGGCGGGGACAGGGACTTATGGCTACACCTTC.

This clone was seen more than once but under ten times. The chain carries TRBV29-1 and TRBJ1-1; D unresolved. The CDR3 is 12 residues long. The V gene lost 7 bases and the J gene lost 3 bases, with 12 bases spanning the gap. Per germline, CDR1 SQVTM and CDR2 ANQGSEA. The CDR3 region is CSATRRDTEAFF. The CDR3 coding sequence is TGCAGCGCTACGCGTCGCGACACTGAAGCTTTCTTT.

In nucleotides, the CDR3 is TGTGCCAGTAGGCCAAGAAGGGGTTCTAATGAAAAACTGTTTTTT. Amino acid sequence: CASRPRRGSNEKLFF. The rearrangement uses TRBV19 and TRBJ1-4; D possibly corresponds to TRBD1 (5 bases). CDR1 and CDR2 from the germline V gene are LNHDA and SQIVND (reference sequence). The CDR3 is 15 amino acids. Trimming shortened V by 6 bases and J by 3 bases, and 14 bases separated the two germline ends. Full variable domain (outside the CDR3, taken from reference TRBV19 and TRBJ1-4): DGGITQSPKYLFRKEGQNVTLSCEQNLNHDAMYWYRQDPGQGLRLIYYSQIVNDFQKGDIAEGYSVSREKKESFPLTVTSAQKNPTAFYLCASRPRRGSNEKLFFGSGTQLSVL.